This T cell receptor (beta chain) was retrieved from a study of T cell responses to AZD1222 COVID-19 vaccine. Findings of the study overall: Donors were largely white British and mainly female; clonal diversity was possibly underestimated.

Of note for this clone: Its matching antigen is unknown.

The data were produced by immunoSEQ multiplex PCR, yet TCRdb's version contains in-frame clones alone and is incomplete. The sample has 95,000 to 150,000 clones; roughly 90% are singletons. V lost 3 bases and J 0 bases, leaving 8 bases between the germline ends. The CDR3 extends over 13 amino acids. Germline V gene data show CDR1 as DFQATT and CDR2 as SNEGSKA (reference sequence). The sequencing used peripheral blood, collected on day 0 of AZD1222 vaccination. The sequence came from an adult in good health. The chain employs TRBV20-1 and TRBJ1-2; D gene ambiguous. This CDR3 reads CSASRDPNYGYTF. The CDR3 DNA sequence: TGCAGTGCTAGTCGTGACCCTAACTATGGCTACACCTTC.